This T cell receptor beta chain originates from a study of spatial heterogeneity in lung cancer. TCRdb reprocessed the 5' RACE reads with MiXCR, giving one entry per CDR3 protein. The sample shows tens of thousands of distinct CDR3 sequences, approximately 13% of them seen only once. Trimming left V 5 bases short and J 9 bases short, with 8 bases between. The CDR3 has 12 amino acids. Germline assignment: CDR1 MNHEY and CDR2 SVGAGI. The sample holds a few counts of this clonotype. The time point here: sample taken at primary tumor resection. Unsorted tumor, nontumor lung tissue or cryopreserved PBMC supplied the whole RNA.

The sample here was PBMCs, taken at surgery. The receptor's source is a male donor with early-stage non-small cell lung cancer. The V call is TRBV6-5, the J call TRBJ1-6; D unclear. The CDR3 reads CASSTQSSPLHF. Here the CDR3 DNA reads TGTGCCAGCAGTACGCAGAGTTCACCCCTCCACTTT.